These 15 T cell receptor beta chains were all obtained from the same sample, sequenced in a study of cytomegalovirus exposure and HLA in healthy donors. Only in-frame clones appear in the TCRdb table, and some are missing; sequencing was by immunoSEQ multiplex PCR. Among a few hundred thousand clones listed, approximately 90% were seen once. Material for sequencing was PBMCs. The receptors come from a woman under 30 in good health and CMV-seronegative.

CDR3 loop: CASSLSLAGGLEQYF. The DNA of the CDR3 is TGTGCCAGCAGCTTGTCGCTAGCGGGGGGCCTCGAGCAGTACTTC. This chain joins TRBV7-9 and TRBJ2-7; TRBD2 agrees at 11 bases. This CDR3 region has 15 residues. With 3 bases clipped from V and 6 bases from J, the junction kept 7 bases outside the gene matches. Germline CDR1 and CDR2: SEHNR and FQNEAQ (reference sequence).

The chain couples TRBV5-5 to TRBJ1-5; tentatively, D is TRBD1 (6 bases). The V and J ends lost 0 bases and 4 bases respectively, with 8 bases between them. Germline V gene data show CDR1 as SGHKS and CDR2 as YYEKEE (reference sequence). The CDR3 is 14 residues long. The CDR3 is CASSLETGNQPQHF. The CDR3 region has the DNA TGTGCCAGCAGCTTGGAAACAGGGAATCAGCCCCAGCATTTT.

This sequence joins TRBV28 and TRBJ2-4; 9 bases match TRBD2. V was pared by 2 bases and J by 9 bases, with 11 bases of the junction left unmatched. CDR3 length: 16 amino acids. Germline lookup yields CDR1 MDHEN and CDR2 SYDVKM. The CDR3 sequence is CASSLAMRAGGVIQYF. The CDR3 DNA reads as TGTGCCAGCAGTTTAGCTATGAGAGCGGGAGGTGTCATTCAGTACTTC.

The V and J genes are TRBV2 and TRBJ1-2; weak D call: TRBD1 (5 bases). Trimming stripped 0 bases from V and 8 bases from J, with 22 bases between. The CDR3 has 17 amino acids. Germline V CDR1 and CDR2: SNHLY, FYNNEI. CDR3: CASSEALGRAGLWGYTF. The DNA of the CDR3 is TGTGCCAGCAGTGAAGCGCTTGGGAGGGCGGGGCTCTGGGGCTACACCTTC.

This chain links TRBV5-1 with TRBJ2-5; a possible D gene is TRBD2 (5 bases). V dropped 5 bases and J dropped 4 bases, with 12 bases sitting between them. The CDR3 covers 13 residues. Per germline, CDR1 SGHRS and CDR2 YFSETQ. The CDR3 reads CASSVLRAETQYF. As DNA, the CDR3 is TGCGCCAGCAGTGTATTGAGGGCAGAGACCCAGTACTTC.

The genes are TRBV5-5 and TRBJ1-2, with 8 bases matching TRBD1. Germline loops: CDR1 SGHKS, CDR2 YYEKEE (reference sequence). J gave up 8 bases and V 4 bases, and 7 bases lay outside the gene matches. This CDR3 has 13 residues. The CDR3 nucleotides read TGTGCCAGCAGCCAACGGACAGGGTACGGCTACACCTTC. Its protein product is CASSQRTGYGYTF.

The V and J genes are TRBV28 and TRBJ1-5, with TRBD1 matching 8 bases. V was pared by 3 bases and J by 3 bases, with 7 bases of the junction left unmatched. The germline CDR1 and CDR2 sequences are MDHEN and SYDVKM. The CDR3 has 16 amino acids. CDR3 in DNA: TGTGCCAGCAGTTTCGTCGGACAGGGCATCAATCAGCCCCAGCATTTT. This sequence encodes CASSFVGQGINQPQHF. The entire variable domain, with the rest obtained from reference TRBV28 and TRBJ1-5, is as follows: DVKVTQSSRYLVKRTGEKVFLECVQDMDHENMFWYRQDPGLGLRLIYFSYDVKMKEKGDIPEGYSVSREKKERFSLILESASTNQTSMYLCASSFVGQGINQPQHFGDGTRLSIL.

CDR3 sequence: CASSYLDRGRGGYTF. The CDR3 DNA is TGTGCCAGCAGTTATTTGGACAGGGGGCGCGGTGGCTACACCTTC. The chain uses TRBV6-5 and TRBJ1-2, with 11 nucleotides matching TRBD1. The ends lost 3 bases at V and 7 bases at J; junction bases unmatched: 7. CDR3 length: 15 residues. Germline CDR1 MNHEY, CDR2 SVGAGI.

The gene calls are TRBV27 and TRBJ1-6; D is undetermined. The CDR3 has 14 amino acids. Germline values: CDR1 MNHEY, CDR2 SMNVEV (reference sequence). Trimming shortened V by 8 bases and J by 7 bases, and 15 bases separated the two germline ends. The CDR3 sequence is CASQSGQLNSPLHF. DNA for the CDR3: TGTGCCAGCCAATCAGGCCAACTCAATTCACCCCTCCACTTT.

The chain links TRBV28 to TRBJ2-3, with D perhaps matching TRBD1 (6 bases). The V gene's germline CDR1 is MDHEN and CDR2 SYDVKM. This CDR3 has 14 amino acids. The V end was cut by 3 bases, the J end by 6 bases, with 13 bases between. The CDR3 DNA follows: TGTGCCAGCAGTTTCAGGGGAAGGCCCGATACGCAGTATTTT. It specifies CASSFRGRPDTQYF. The whole variable domain, filled in from reference TRBV28 and TRBJ2-3, reads DVKVTQSSRYLVKRTGEKVFLECVQDMDHENMFWYRQDPGLGLRLIYFSYDVKMKEKGDIPEGYSVSREKKERFSLILESASTNQTSMYLCASSFRGRPDTQYFGPGTRLTVL.

The chain joins TRBV7-9 to TRBJ2-1; 10 bases align to TRBD2. Germline CDR1 reads SEHNR; CDR2 reads FQNEAQ (reference sequence). Germline trimming cut 5 bases from V and 16 bases from J; bases unmatched to any gene: 8. The CDR3 length is 12 residues. The CDR3 DNA is TGTGCCAGCAGCGCGTTAGCGGGAGGATGCTTCTTC. Its protein is CASSALAGGCFF.

This chain connects TRBV7-2 to TRBJ2-7; D is ambiguous. The CDR3 spans 13 residues. The V gene lost 3 bases and the J gene lost 2 bases, with 8 bases spanning the gap. Germline V gives CDR1 SGHTA, CDR2 FQGNSA. The CDR3 sequence is CASSFLLAYEQYF. The CDR3 nucleotides read TGTGCCAGCAGCTTCCTTCTCGCCTACGAGCAGTACTTC.

The rearrangement links TRBV28 to TRBJ2-2; D call uncertain. Trimming removed 7 bases at V and 4 bases at J, with 10 bases between. The V gene's germline CDR1 is MDHEN and CDR2 SYDVKM. The CDR3 is made up of 13 amino acids. The CDR3 here is CASNPTGTGELFF. The CDR3 DNA reads as TGTGCCAGCAACCCGACGGGCACCGGGGAGCTGTTTTTT.

This clone was counted only a few times. Other DNA sequences of this sample code for an identical CDR3. The rearrangement joins TRBV28 to TRBJ2-2, with D unclear. The CDR3 spans 12 residues. Germline assignment: CDR1 MDHEN and CDR2 SYDVKM. The germline V and J ends were trimmed by 1 base and 7 bases, with 4 bases remaining between them. CDR3 sequence: CASSLFGGELFF. The CDR3 DNA reads TGTGCCAGCAGTTTATTCGGCGGGGAGCTGTTTTTT.

The V call is TRBV28, the J call TRBJ2-7; TRBD1 is a possible D gene (7 bases). Germline V lookup: CDR1 MDHEN, CDR2 SYDVKM. There are 15 residues in the CDR3. Trimming removed 3 bases at V and 0 bases at J, with 12 bases between. In DNA form, the CDR3 reads TGTGCCAGCAGTTTGGGGGGACAGAGCTCCTACGAGCAGTACTTC. Translation gives CASSLGGQSSYEQYF.